This T cell receptor beta chain was recovered during a study of blood T cell repertoires in COVID-19. The CDR3 has 14 amino acids. Germline V lookup: CDR1 KGHSH, CDR2 LQKENI. Deletions cut 2 bases from V and 3 bases from J, with 8 bases between. As processed by the authors: Amplification of reference gene primers was used by the study to estimate nucleated cell counts. Assay: immunoSEQ multiplex PCR; the TCRdb copy retains only in-frame clones and omits some. The D gene and trimming were derived from the DNA, and the V and J assignments and clone size from that table. The sample consists of almost 200,000 clones, roughly nine tenths of them appearing once.

The V gene is TRBV18, the J gene TRBJ2-1, with unresolved D. The specimen sequenced was peripheral blood. The TCR was taken from a woman aged 70 to 79 with acute or convalescent COVID-19. CDR3: CASSPLASYNEQFF. As DNA, the CDR3 is TGTGCCAGCTCACCATTGGCCAGCTACAATGAGCAGTTCTTC.